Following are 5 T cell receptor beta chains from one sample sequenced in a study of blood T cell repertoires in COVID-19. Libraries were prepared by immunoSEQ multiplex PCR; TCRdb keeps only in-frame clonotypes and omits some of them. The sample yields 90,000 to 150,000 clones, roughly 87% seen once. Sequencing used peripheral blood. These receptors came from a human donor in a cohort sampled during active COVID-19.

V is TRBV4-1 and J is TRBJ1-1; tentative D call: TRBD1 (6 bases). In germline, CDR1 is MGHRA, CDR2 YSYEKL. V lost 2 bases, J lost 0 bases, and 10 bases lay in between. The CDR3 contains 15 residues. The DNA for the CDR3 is TGCGCCAGCAGCCAATTAACAGGGCTGAACACTGAAGCTTTCTTT. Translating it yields CASSQLTGLNTEAFF.

The CDR3 spells CASSSPTSGRAWGTDTQYF. DNA of the CDR3: TGTGCCAGCTCGTCCCCGACTAGCGGGAGGGCCTGGGGCACAGATACGCAGTATTTT. V is TRBV18 and J is TRBJ2-3, with 14 bases lining up with TRBD2. The V and J ends lost 6 bases and 1 base, in that order; junction bases with no gene match: 12. The V gene's germline CDR1 is KGHSH and CDR2 LQKENI. The CDR3 loop spans 19 amino acids.

Here the CDR3 DNA reads TGTGCCAGCAGCCTGCGGACAGGGAACACTGAAGCTTTCTTT. This gives the protein CASSLRTGNTEAFF. V gene TRBV9 combines with J gene TRBJ1-1; TRBD1 agrees at 7 bases. V gave up 4 bases and J gave up 1 base; unmatched junction bases: 4. CDR3 size: 14 residues. Germline-derived CDR1 and CDR2 are SGDLS and YYNGEE.

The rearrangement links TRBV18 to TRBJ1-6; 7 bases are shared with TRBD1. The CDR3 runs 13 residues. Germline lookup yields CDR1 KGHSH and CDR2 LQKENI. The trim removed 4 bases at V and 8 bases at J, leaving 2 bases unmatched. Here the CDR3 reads CASSRGTDSPLHF. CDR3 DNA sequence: TGTGCCAGCTCACGAGGGACAGATTCACCCCTCCACTTT.

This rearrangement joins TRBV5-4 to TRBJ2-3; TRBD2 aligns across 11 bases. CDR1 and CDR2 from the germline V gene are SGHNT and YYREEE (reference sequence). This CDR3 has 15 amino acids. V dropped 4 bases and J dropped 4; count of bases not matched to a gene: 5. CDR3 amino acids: CASSVRTSGPDTQYF. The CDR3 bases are TGTGCCAGCAGCGTGAGGACTAGCGGGCCAGATACGCAGTATTTT.